One and the same sample provided the 16 T cell receptor beta chains below, sequenced in a study of technical replicates of blood from several donors. Profiled with immunoSEQ multiplex PCR; TCRdb holds only in-frame clones, not every one. The sample includes roughly 62,000 clones, 91% seen only once; the top ten take around 3.6%. The sample comprised PBMCs. The source of these receptors is a human donor in good health. Some clones in this sample may be carry-over from other donors' samples.

A remark on this clone: At one of its ends the junction is not consistent with the germline gene, which may arise from a read error. The V and J genes are TRBV5-4 and TRBJ1-1; D call uncertain. The CDR3 totals 14 residues. Germline values: CDR1 SGHNT, CDR2 YYREEE (reference sequence). The CDR3 here is CASTLGTDNLEAFF. Written as DNA, the CDR3 is TGTGCCAGCACCTTGGGTACAGACAACCTAGAAGCTTTCTTT.

This clone has a single count. The chain carries TRBV4-1 and TRBJ2-6; 9 nucleotides agree with TRBD1. J lost 0 bases, V lost 5 bases, and 5 bases had no gene match. Germline V CDR1 and CDR2: MGHRA, YSYEKL. The CDR3 loop spans 17 amino acids. The CDR3 loop is CASSATGGISGANVLTF. CDR3 DNA sequence: TGCGCCAGCAGCGCGACAGGGGGAATCTCTGGGGCCAACGTCCTGACTTTC.

The chain carries TRBV28 and TRBJ2-1; 16 bases line up with TRBD2. CDR1 is MDHEN and CDR2 is SYDVKM in the germline V gene. V was pared by 2 bases and J by 12 bases, with 10 bases of the junction left unmatched. The CDR3 loop spans 17 amino acids. The CDR3 DNA reads as TGTGCCAGCAGTTTAATCCCGGGACTAGCGGGGGGGCGGAGGCAGTTCTTC. Translating gives CASSLIPGLAGGRRQFF.

This clone has only one observation. The chain is built from TRBV6-1 and TRBJ1-2; 8 bases fit TRBD1. The CDR3 runs to 14 residues. J gave up 8 bases and V 4 bases, and 9 bases lay outside the gene matches. The germline gives CDR1 MNHNS, CDR2 SASEGT. The CDR3 sequence: CASSVQQGGEGYTF. The CDR3 bases are TGTGCCAGCAGTGTTCAACAGGGGGGAGAAGGCTACACCTTC.

J is TRBJ2-7 and V is TRBV5-1, with D possibly matching TRBD2 (5 bases). Germline V gene data show CDR1 as SGHRS and CDR2 as YFSETQ. The CDR3 consists of 16 residues. V was shortened by 7 bases and J by 3 bases, with 23 bases between the two germline ends. CDR3 nucleotide sequence: TGCGCCAGCCGTCCCTTGGAGGCAGGAGGATACTACGAGCAGTACTTC. It translates to CASRPLEAGGYYEQYF. Full variable domain (outside the CDR3, taken from reference TRBV5-1 and TRBJ2-7): KAGVTQTPRYLIKTRGQQVTLSCSPISGHRSVSWYQQTPGQGLQFLFEYFSETQRNKGNFPGRFSGRQFSNSRSEMNVSTLELGDSALYLCASRPLEAGGYYEQYFGPGTRLTVT.

The V gene is TRBV2, the J gene TRBJ1-4, with 7 positions matching TRBD1. Germline V gives CDR1 SNHLY, CDR2 FYNNEI. The CDR3 has 14 amino acids. V lost 6 bases to trimming and J lost 8 bases; unmatched junction nucleotides: 9. The CDR3 here is CASSLTGAGEKLFF. In nucleotides, the CDR3 is TGTGCCAGCAGCCTTACAGGGGCGGGGGAAAAACTGTTTTTT.

The J gene is TRBJ1-1, the V gene TRBV29-1, with D unresolved. CDR1 and CDR2 (germline): SQVTM, ANQGSEA. Trimming left V 3 bases short and J 4 bases short, with 12 bases between. CDR3 length: 13 amino acids. The CDR3 region is CSVDGGTFTEAFF. The CDR3 DNA reads TGCAGCGTTGATGGAGGCACCTTCACTGAAGCTTTCTTT.

This clone was counted a single time. The chain links TRBV9 to TRBJ2-1; D is perhaps TRBD2 (6 bases). From germline, CDR1 is SGDLS and CDR2 YYNGEE. The CDR3 loop spans 15 amino acids. V was shortened by 4 bases and J by 4 bases, with 15 bases between the two germline ends. The CDR3 spells CASSRDSKLYNEQFF. Here the CDR3 DNA reads TGTGCCAGCAGCCGGGACTCAAAGCTTTACAATGAGCAGTTCTTC.

Notes on this clone: The junction departs from the called germline gene at one end, perhaps through a read error. This rearrangement joins TRBV2 to TRBJ2-7; TRBD2 matches 10 bases. The CDR3 spans 13 residues. Germline V gives CDR1 SNHLY, CDR2 FYNNEI. The CDR3 region is CATKGASGGPQDF. The CDR3 DNA reads TGTGCCACCAAGGGTGCTAGCGGGGGCCCTCAGGACTTC. The entire variable domain, with the rest obtained from reference TRBV2 and TRBJ2-7, is as follows: EPEVTQTPSHQVTQMGQEVILRCVPISNHLYFYWYRQILGQKVEFLVSFYNNEISEKSEIFDDQFSVERPDGSNFTLKIRSTKLEDSAMYFCATKGASGGPQDFGPGTRLTVT.

V and J are TRBV5-1 and TRBJ2-1, with 8 bases lining up with TRBD2. With V trimmed by 6 bases and J by 4 bases, 6 bases remained unmatched. The CDR3 is 14 amino acids. Germline V gene sequence: CDR1 SGHRS, CDR2 YFSETQ. The DNA for the CDR3 is TGCGCCAGCACACCCGGGGGGGGGTACAATGAGCAGTTCTTC. Protein sequence: CASTPGGGYNEQFF. The full variable domain, with the rest looked up from reference TRBV5-1 and TRBJ2-1, is KAGVTQTPRYLIKTRGQQVTLSCSPISGHRSVSWYQQTPGQGLQFLFEYFSETQRNKGNFPGRFSGRQFSNSRSEMNVSTLELGDSALYLCASTPGGGYNEQFFGPGTRLTVL.

The J gene is TRBJ2-7, the V gene TRBV7-7; 9 positions agree with TRBD2. The CDR3 is 15 residues long. Germline V gives CDR1 SSHAT, CDR2 FNYEAQ (reference sequence). Trimming at V came to 5 bases and at J to 5 bases, leaving 10 bases not matched to a gene. CDR3 sequence reads: CASSPESGRNHEQYF. The CDR3 DNA sequence: TGTGCCAGCAGCCCCGAGAGCGGGAGGAACCACGAGCAGTACTTC.

The CDR3 region is CASSVAASWSGTGAGELFF. CDR3 sequence (DNA): TGTGCCAGCAGCGTAGCGGCTAGCTGGAGCGGGACCGGGGCCGGGGAGCTGTTTTTT. The J gene is TRBJ2-2, the V gene TRBV9; TRBD2 aligns across 7 bases. Germline trimming cut 0 bases from V and 6 bases from J; bases unmatched to any gene: 17. The V gene's germline CDR1 is SGDLS and CDR2 YYNGEE. The CDR3 has 19 amino acids.

The rearrangement links TRBV7-3 to TRBJ2-6; D is undetermined. CDR3 length: 15 residues. Germline V gene lookup returns CDR1 SGHTA and CDR2 FQGTGA. The V gene lost 2 bases and the J gene lost 4 bases, with 9 bases spanning the gap. For the CDR3, the DNA is TGTGCCAGCAGCTTAGGCCCAACAGGGGCCAACGTCCTGACTTTC. This encodes CASSLGPTGANVLTF. The variable domain in full, with the rest retrieved from reference TRBV7-3 and TRBJ2-6, is GAGVSQTPSNKVTEKGKYVELRCDPISGHTALYWYRQSLGQGPEFLIYFQGTGAADDSGLPNDRFFAVRPEGSVSTLKIQRTERGDSAVYLCASSLGPTGANVLTFGAGSRLTVL.

V and J are TRBV18 and TRBJ2-7, with 10 bases lining up with TRBD1. Unmatched junction bases numbered 7, after V lost 3 bases and J lost 2 bases. The CDR3 consists of 16 residues. Germline lookup yields CDR1 KGHSH and CDR2 LQKENI. In DNA form, the CDR3 reads TGTGCCAGCTCACCGACCCCGGGACAGGGGCCCTACGAGCAGTACTTC. It codes for CASSPTPGQGPYEQYF.

The J gene is TRBJ1-2, the V gene TRBV29-1, with 9 bases fitting TRBD1. The V gene end was trimmed by 6 bases and the J gene end by 2 bases; junction bases not matched to a gene: 4. CDR1 is SQVTM and CDR2 is ANQGSEA in the germline V gene. CDR3 size: 13 residues. CDR3 DNA sequence: TGCAGCGTGGGACAGGGTGGGAACTATGGCTACACCTTC. Its protein is CSVGQGGNYGYTF.

Here the CDR3 DNA reads TGTGCCAGTAGTATGCTGGGCGGGCCTACTGAAGCTTTCTTT. Its protein product is CASSMLGGPTEAFF. The chain is built from TRBV19 and TRBJ1-1; D not resolved. There are 14 residues in the CDR3. Germline CDR1 reads LNHDA; CDR2 reads SQIVND (reference sequence). Trimming pared 3 bases from V and 5 bases from J, leaving 13 bases between.